This T cell receptor (beta chain) was recorded in a study of T-cell memory formation after mild COVID-19. As for the study in general: Each donor largely had its own TCR clusters.

TCRdb redid the calling of the 5' RACE reads with MiXCR, one entry per CDR3 protein. The table lists 110,000 to 150,000 distinct CDR3 sequences, roughly a quarter of them singletons, with approximately 24% in the top ten. Of note for this clonotype: The target antigen is unknown.

Study-wide results and caveats: Contracting clones from day 15 to 85 showed balanced CD4/CD8; later expanders favored CD4+. What remained unconfirmed was the SARS-CoV-2 specificity of second-wave clones peaking on day 37. A subset of responding clones appeared in pre-infection memory, suggesting cross-reactive memory joined.

V dropped 0 bases and J dropped 2 bases, with 12 bases sitting between them. This CDR3 contains 15 residues. Germline V gene lookup returns CDR1 SGHRS and CDR2 YFSETQ. This receptor was obtained from an adult woman who had mild COVID-19 (a few samples of this study predate the infection). Cell type and time point are not known. The chain links TRBV5-1 to TRBJ2-7; D uncertain. Sequencing was done on a sample of PBMCs or a T cell subset sorted from them (not recorded which). The CDR3: CASSLELGLAYEQYF. In DNA, the CDR3 is TGCGCCAGCAGCTTGGAATTAGGCTTGGCCTACGAGCAGTACTTC.